This T cell receptor (beta chain) emerged from a study of cytomegalovirus exposure and HLA in healthy donors. Findings and caveats of the study: When presence/absence was analysed, sequencing depth was taken to be roughly uniform across donors.

The PCR employed 60 Vbeta primers together with 13 Jbeta primers. Data came from immunoSEQ multiplex PCR; TCRdb stores just in-frame clones and leaves some out. This sample's clone table lists more than 130,000 clones. Germline CDR1 and CDR2: SNHLY and FYNNEI. V was trimmed by 5 bases and J by 0 bases, leaving 9 bases between them. This CDR3 is 14 amino acids long. Regarding this clone: Its antigen is currently unknown.

This TCR came from a man between 40 and 49 years old in good health and CMV-seronegative. V usage is TRBV2 and J usage is TRBJ2-3; D not resolved. Sequenced input: PBMCs. The CDR3 spells CASSKVTSTDTQYF. The CDR3 bases are TGTGCCAGCAGTAAAGTTACTAGCACAGATACGCAGTATTTT.